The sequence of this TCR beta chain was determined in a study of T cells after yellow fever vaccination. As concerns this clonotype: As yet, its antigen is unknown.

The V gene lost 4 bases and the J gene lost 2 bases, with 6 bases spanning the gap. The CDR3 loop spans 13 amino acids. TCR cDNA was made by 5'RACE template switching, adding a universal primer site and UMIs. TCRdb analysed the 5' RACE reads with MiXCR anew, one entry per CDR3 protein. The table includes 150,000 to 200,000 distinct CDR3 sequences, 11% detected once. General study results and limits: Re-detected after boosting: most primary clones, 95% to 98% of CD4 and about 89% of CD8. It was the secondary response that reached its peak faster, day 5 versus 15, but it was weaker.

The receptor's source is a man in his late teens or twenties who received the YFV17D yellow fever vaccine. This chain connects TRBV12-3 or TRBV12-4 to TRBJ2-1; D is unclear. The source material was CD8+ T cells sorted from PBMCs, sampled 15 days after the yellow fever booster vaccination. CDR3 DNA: TGTGCCAGCAGTTCGCCAACCTACAATGAGCAGTTCTTC. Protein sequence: CASSSPTYNEQFF.